This T cell receptor beta chain appears in the sequencing data of a study of blood T cell repertoires in COVID-19. Study summary: Both acute and convalescent COVID-19 samples were obtained from the United States, Italy and Spain. Sources were T cells, B-cell-depleted T cells, or PBMCs; the material itself was cDNA or gDNA.

Notes on this clone: Compared with germline, one end of the junction differs, possibly owing to a read error.

In the original processing: By means of reference gene primer amplification, nucleated cell counts were estimated. Some clones are missing from TCRdb's copy, which holds only in-frame ones; the method was immunoSEQ multiplex PCR. V, J and clone size are those of that table, while D and trimming were read from the DNA. Of about 130,000 clones listed, around 86% are singletons. CDR3 length equals 13 residues. Germline CDR1 SSHAT, CDR2 FNYEAQ (reference sequence). The sequenced sample was peripheral blood. The rearrangement links TRBV7-7 to TRBJ2-2; D is uncertain. This receptor was taken from a woman aged 80 or over with acute or convalescent COVID-19. The CDR3 DNA follows: TGTGCTAGCAGCCCCTCATCGGTCGGGGAGCTGTTTTTT. This gives the protein CASSPSSVGELFF. Full variable domain (remainder filled in from reference TRBV7-7 and TRBJ2-2): GAGVSQSPRYKVTKRGQDVTLRCDPISSHATLYWYQQALGQGPEFLTYFNYEAQPDKSGLPSDRFSAERPEGSISTLTIQRTEQRDSAMYRCASSPSSVGELFFGEGSRLTVL.